This T cell receptor (beta chain) was recovered during a study of cytomegalovirus exposure and HLA in healthy donors. Whole-study context: From donors who were HLA-typed, an early data release held around 80 million unique TCRs.

Primers included in the PCR were 60 Vbeta and 13 Jbeta primers. Here immunoSEQ multiplex PCR was the method, and the copy in TCRdb shows in-frame clones only, minus some. Here the sample spans around 120,000 clones, 80% to 90% being singletons. The germline CDR1 and CDR2 sequences are LNHDA and SQIVND (reference sequence). V lost 1 base and J lost 7; bases outside the gene matches: 5. The CDR3 loop spans 16 amino acids. This TCR derives from a male donor in good health and CMV-seropositive. Sequencing used PBMCs. V usage is TRBV19 and J usage is TRBJ1-5; 12 positions agree with TRBD1. The DNA for the CDR3 is TGTGCCAGTAGTATAGCGGGACAGGGGGCGCGACAGCCCCAGCATTTT. Amino acids: CASSIAGQGARQPQHF.